This T cell receptor (beta chain) was identified during a study of technical replicates of blood from a handful of donors. Repertoires were generated with immunoSEQ multiplex PCR, while TCRdb's copy carries only in-frame clones and drops some. The sample lists 75,000 or so clones, 95% occurring once. The CDR3 runs 16 residues. The sequenced material came from T cells isolated from PBMCs. The chain has TRBV21-1 and TRBJ1-1; the DNA was not compared with TRBD1, the D call given in the table. TRBV21-1 is annotated as a pseudogene. This TCR derives from a human donor in good health. The CDR3 loop is CASSKPRGQPNTEAFF. As DNA, the CDR3 is TGTGCCAGCAGCAAACCCCGGGGACAGCCGAACACTGAAGCTTTCTTT.